The 7 T cell receptor beta chains given below trace back to one sample, sequenced in a study of T cells in narcolepsy. TCRdb's copy holds only in-frame clones and misses some; the assay was immunoSEQ multiplex PCR. The table has about 30,000 clones, 75% to 85% seen once. The sample taken for sequencing was CD45RA- memory CD4+ T cells from PBMCs. The receptors come from a human donor with narcolepsy.

The CDR3: CASRAGVGNEKLFF. CDR3 nucleotide sequence: TGTGCCAGCAGAGCAGGGGTTGGTAATGAAAAACTGTTTTTT. The chain employs TRBV2 and TRBJ1-4, with a weak D call TRBD1 (6 bases). V was cut by 6 bases and J by 4 bases, with 12 bases left in between. Germline V gene data show CDR1 as SNHLY and CDR2 as FYNNEI. The CDR3 consists of 14 residues.

Regarding this clone: No conserved phenylalanine or tryptophan ends this CDR3, so it is likely a read error. The DNA is omitted, as the CDR3 cannot be located on it reliably, and the CDR3 follows TCRdb's listing. The chain combines TRBV6-5 with TRBJ2-7; the table's D call of TRBD2 was not tested on the DNA. Termini included, the CDR3 measures 11 amino acids. Germline CDR1 and CDR2: MNHEY and SVGAGI. CDR3 in amino acids: CASGVGRAEVL.

The chain has TRBV28 and TRBJ2-3; 9 bases align to TRBD1. The CDR3 runs 14 residues. Germline CDR1 is MDHEN and CDR2 is SYDVKM. After removal of 3 bases from V and 4 bases from J, the junction contained 2 bases not matched to a gene. DNA for the CDR3: TGTGCCAGCAGTTTGGGACAGGGCGCAGATACGCAGTATTTT. This encodes CASSLGQGADTQYF.

This clone was seen once. The genes are TRBV18 and TRBJ1-5; the D is unclear. Germline V gene sequence: CDR1 KGHSH, CDR2 LQKENI. CDR3 length equals 14 residues. V lost 3 bases, J lost 10 bases, and 16 bases lay in between. Here the CDR3 DNA reads TGTGCCAGCTCACCGGGCCCCGGTAGTGGACCCCAGCATTTT. Protein sequence: CASSPGPGSGPQHF.

The gene calls are TRBV6-1 and TRBJ2-7, with D tentatively TRBD1 or TRBD2 (5 bases each). This CDR3 has 13 residues. Germline V gene data show CDR1 as MNHNS and CDR2 as SASEGT. With 1 base removed from V and 4 bases from J, the gap between germline ends came to 8 bases. For the CDR3, the DNA is TGTGCCAGCAGTGAAGTTTGGGGGTACGAGCAGTACTTC. This encodes CASSEVWGYEQYF.

The V gene is TRBV10-3, the J gene TRBJ1-6; D not certain. V was cut by 4 bases and J by 11 bases, with 18 bases left in between. Germline V gives CDR1 ENHRY, CDR2 SYGVKD. The CDR3 is made up of 15 amino acids. CDR3 bases: TGTGCCATCAGTGGAACCGAGGGCTTGGGAACACCCCTCCACTTT. Amino acids: CAISGTEGLGTPLHF.

The CDR3 bases are TGTGCCAGCAGTATGGCCGGACAGGGGGCTGGTGAGCAGTACTTC. It specifies CASSMAGQGAGEQYF. This chain uses TRBV6-5 with TRBJ2-7; 11 nucleotides agree with TRBD1. Germline V gene data show CDR1 as MNHEY and CDR2 as SVGAGI. V lost 5 bases and J lost 7; bases outside the gene matches: 10. The CDR3 sequence is 15 residues long.